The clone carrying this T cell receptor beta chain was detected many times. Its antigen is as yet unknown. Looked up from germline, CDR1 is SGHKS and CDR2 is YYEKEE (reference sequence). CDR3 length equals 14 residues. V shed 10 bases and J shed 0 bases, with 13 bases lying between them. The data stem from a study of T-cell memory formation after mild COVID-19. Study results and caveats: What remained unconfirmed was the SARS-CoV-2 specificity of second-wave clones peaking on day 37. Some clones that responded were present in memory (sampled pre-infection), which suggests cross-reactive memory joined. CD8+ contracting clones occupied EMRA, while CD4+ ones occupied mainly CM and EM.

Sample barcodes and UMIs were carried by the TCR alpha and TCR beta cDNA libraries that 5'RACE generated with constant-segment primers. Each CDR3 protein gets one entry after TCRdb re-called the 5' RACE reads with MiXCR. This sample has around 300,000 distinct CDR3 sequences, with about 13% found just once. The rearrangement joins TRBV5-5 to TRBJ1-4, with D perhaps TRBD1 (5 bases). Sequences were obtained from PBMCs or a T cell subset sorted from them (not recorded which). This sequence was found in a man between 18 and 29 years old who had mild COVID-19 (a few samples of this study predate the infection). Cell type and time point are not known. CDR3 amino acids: CASRGGATNEKLFF. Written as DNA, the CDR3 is TGTGCCTCGAGGGGTGGGGCAACTAATGAAAAACTGTTTTTT.